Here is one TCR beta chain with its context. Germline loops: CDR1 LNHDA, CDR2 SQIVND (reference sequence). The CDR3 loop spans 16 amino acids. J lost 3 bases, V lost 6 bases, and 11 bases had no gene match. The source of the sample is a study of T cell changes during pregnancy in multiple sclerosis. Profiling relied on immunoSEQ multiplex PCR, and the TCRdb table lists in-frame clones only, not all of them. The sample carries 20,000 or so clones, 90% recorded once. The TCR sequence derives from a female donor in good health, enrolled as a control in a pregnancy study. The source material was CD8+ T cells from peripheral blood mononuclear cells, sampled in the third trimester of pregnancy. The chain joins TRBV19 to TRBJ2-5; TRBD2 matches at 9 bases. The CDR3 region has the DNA TGTGCCAGTAGCCGTCTTTCGACTAGCGGTAAAGAGACCCAGTACTTC. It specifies CASSRLSTSGKETQYF.